This T cell receptor beta chain was sequenced during a study of blood T cell repertoires in COVID-19. Study-level information: T cells, B-cell-depleted T cells, or PBMCs provided the cDNA or gDNA that served as material.

Trimming cost V 8 bases and J 4 bases; bases outside gene matches: 3. Looked up from germline, CDR1 is LNHDA and CDR2 is SQIVND (reference sequence). The CDR3 is 13 amino acids. Measured with immunoSEQ multiplex PCR; TCRdb has only the in-frame clones, and not every one. Here the sample spans some 70,000 clones, 84% being singletons. The TCR was taken from a man in his forties or fifties with COVID-19, enrolled during active disease. J is TRBJ1-5 and V is TRBV19; 9 positions match TRBD1. Sequencing was done on a sample of peripheral blood. CDR3 in DNA: TGTGCCAGTGGGGGACAGGGAAATCAGCCCCAGCATTTT. This sequence encodes CASGGQGNQPQHF.